Listed below are T cell receptor beta chains from one sample, sequenced in a study of cytomegalovirus exposure and HLA in healthy donors. Assay: immunoSEQ multiplex PCR; the TCRdb copy retains only in-frame clones and omits some. The sample yields roughly 120,000 clones, roughly 70% seen once. The specimen was PBMCs. The receptors originated from a man aged 35 to 55 in good health and CMV-seronegative. The CDR3 runs from the conserved cysteine through the conserved F or W. A D gene is named only where the DNA matches it firmly. Clone size appears in some rows only: once, few, many, or a class for an expanded clone.

j_call d_call clone_size v_call cdr3_aa cdr3_nt
TRBJ1-5 - - TRBV10-1 CASSRDSCITQPQHF TGCGCCAGCAGCCGGGACTCATGCATCACTCAGCCCCAGCATTTT
TRBJ2-3 - - TRBV6-1 CASSDSTPDTQYF TGTGCCAGCAGTGATAGCACCCCGGATACGCAGTATTTT
TRBJ1-3 - few TRBV5-6 CASSLTGFSNTIYF TGTGCCAGCAGCCTCACAGGGTTCTCCAACACCATATATTTT
TRBJ1-1 - - TRBV7-9 CASSLGFQGGMVSEAFF TGTGCCAGCAGCTTAGGTTTTCAGGGTGGCATGGTTTCTGAAGCTTTCTTT
TRBJ1-1 TRBD1 - TRBV19 CASSIVPTGTTEAFF TGTGCCAGTAGTATAGTCCCGACAGGGACCACTGAAGCTTTCTTT
TRBJ1-1 TRBD1 few TRBV4-3 CASSRLTGGVTEAFF TGCGCCAGCAGCCGCCTGACAGGGGGCGTCACTGAAGCTTTCTTT
TRBJ2-3 TRBD2 - TRBV19 CASSGGLGIFF TGTGCCAGTAGTGGGGGACTAGGGATCTTCTTT
TRBJ1-3 - few TRBV5-1 CASSGGYSGNTIYF TGCGCCAGCAGCGGGGGGTACTCTGGAAACACCATATATTTT
TRBJ1-3 - - TRBV6-1 CASSEVGQTGPGNTIYF TGTGCCAGCAGTGAGGTGGGGCAGACAGGCCCTGGAAACACCATATATTTT
TRBJ2-7 TRBD1 - TRBV4-3 CASSQERWGQGASEQYF TGCGCCAGCAGCCAAGAACGCTGGGGGCAGGGGGCGAGTGAGCAGTACTTC
TRBJ2-5 - - TRBV9 CASSVDRGGETQYF TGTGCCAGCAGCGTAGACAGGGGGGGAGAGACCCAGTACTTC
TRBJ2-2 TRBD1 - TRBV19 CASSPRQGNTGELFF TGTGCCAGTAGTCCAAGACAGGGGAACACCGGGGAGCTGTTTTTT
TRBJ2-1 - - TRBV11-2 CASSKVALDEQFF TGTGCCAGCAGCAAAGTGGCCCTGGATGAGCAGTTCTTC
TRBJ2-7 TRBD1 - TRBV6-1 CASSERWTGGGYEQYF TGTGCCAGCAGTGAACGCTGGACAGGGGGGGGATACGAGCAGTACTTC
TRBJ2-3 - - TRBV11-1 CASSVSLERGTDTQYF TGTGCCAGCAGCGTTTCCTTAGAGCGAGGCACAGATACGCAGTATTTT
TRBJ2-7 TRBD1 - TRBV6-1 CASSVRGQNYEQYF TGTGCCAGCAGCGTGAGGGGACAGAACTACGAGCAGTACTTC
TRBJ1-5 - - TRBV7-2 CASSADSRNQPQHF TGTGCCAGCAGCGCCGACTCCCGCAATCAGCCCCAGCATTTT
TRBJ1-1 - - TRBV4-2 CASSQIPASGITEAFF TGTGCCAGCAGCCAAATCCCCGCATCGGGGATCACTGAAGCTTTCTTT
TRBJ1-6 TRBD1 once TRBV4-3 CASSQGTGLSSPLHF TGCGCCAGCAGCCAAGGGACAGGGCTTTCTTCACCCCTCCACTTT
TRBJ1-5 TRBD1 - TRBV5-5 CASSPKPGQGNNQPQHF TGTGCCAGCAGCCCCAAACCGGGACAGGGGAACAATCAGCCCCAGCATTTT
TRBJ2-7 TRBD2 few TRBV15 CATSRGEAEQYF TGTGCCACCAGCCGGGGGGAAGCCGAGCAGTACTTC
TRBJ1-5 - - TRBV28 CASSSTAGGGNQPQHF TGTGCCAGCAGTTCTACTGCCGGGGGGGGCAATCAGCCCCAGCATTTT
TRBJ2-7 TRBD1 - TRBV5-1 CASSSPGTGYEQYF TGCGCCAGCAGCTCCCCCGGGACAGGGTACGAGCAGTACTTC
TRBJ1-1 - few TRBV29-1 CSASKQNTEAFF TGCAGCGCTAGCAAGCAGAACACTGAAGCTTTCTTT
TRBJ2-7 - - TRBV4-1 CASSPGLGSYEQYF TGCGCCAGCAGCCCAGGTTTGGGCTCCTACGAGCAGTACTTC
TRBJ1-1 - few TRBV5-1 CASSIHGDTEAFF TGCGCCAGCAGCATACACGGGGACACTGAAGCTTTCTTT
TRBJ1-5 - - TRBV28 CASSLDRDQPQHF TGTGCCAGCAGCCTAGACCGGGATCAGCCCCAGCATTTT
TRBJ1-2 TRBD1 - TRBV4-1 CASSPAGQGPVGYTF TGCGCCAGCAGCCCGGCGGGACAGGGGCCCGTAGGCTACACCTTC
TRBJ2-7 - - TRBV7-9 CSSSRDSYEQYF TGTTCCAGCAGCCGAGACAGTTACGAGCAGTACTTC
TRBJ1-2 - - TRBV7-3 CASSPNGGPEYGYTF TGTGCCAGCAGCCCGAACGGGGGGCCCGAATATGGCTACACCTTC
TRBJ1-4 TRBD1 once TRBV2 CASSVLRGREEKLSF TGTGCCAGCAGTGTTTTGAGGGGGCGAGAAGAAAAACTGTCTTTT
TRBJ2-3 TRBD2 once TRBV9 CASSVGGGGGTDTQYF TGTGCCAGCAGCGTAGGGGGCGGGGGGGGTACAGATACGCAGTATTTT
TRBJ2-6 - - TRBV5-1 CASSAGQQPGANVLTF TGCGCCAGCAGCGCGGGACAGCAACCTGGGGCCAACGTCCTGACTTTC
TRBJ1-6 TRBD1 once TRBV7-9 CSSSLGTGARSPLHF TGTTCCAGCAGCTTAGGAACAGGGGCGAGGTCACCCCTCCACTTT
TRBJ2-2 - - TRBV2 CASSIGSHTGELFF TGTGCCAGCAGTATCGGGTCTCACACCGGGGAGCTGTTTTTT
TRBJ1-2 TRBD1 - TRBV6-5 CASSTGAPLGGYTF TGTGCCAGTTCGACAGGGGCCCCATTGGGGGGCTACACCTTC
TRBJ1-1 - - TRBV30 CAFRVSGGRAEAFF TGTGCCTTCCGAGTGTCTGGGGGCAGGGCTGAAGCTTTCTTT
TRBJ2-7 TRBD1 - TRBV28 CASSRKDRAPYEQYF TGTGCCAGCAGCCGGAAAGACAGGGCCCCCTACGAGCAGTACTTC
TRBJ2-7 TRBD1 - TRBV5-4 CASTPSMTGDEAYEQYF TGTGCCAGCACCCCTTCTATGACAGGGGATGAGGCCTACGAGCAGTACTTC
TRBJ1-6 TRBD1 - TRBV7-9 CASSLGTGQGSPLHF TGTGCCAGCAGCTTAGGGACAGGTCAGGGTTCACCCCTCCACTTT